A selection of T cell receptor beta chains follows, all from one sample in a study of cytomegalovirus exposure and HLA in healthy donors. Produced via immunoSEQ multiplex PCR; TCRdb's table is partial and in-frame only. The sample lists 140,000 to 150,000 clones; 65% to 75% were seen once. The sample taken for sequencing was PBMCs. Receptors originate from a man in his sixties in good health and CMV-seronegative. CDR3s include the opening cysteine and the closing phenylalanine or tryptophan.

CSVDKAGGETQYF	TRBV29-1	TRBJ2-5	13
CASSLGTSGLFSYEQYF	TRBV28	-	17
CASGLVPLRQGFRWNTEAFF	TRBV12-5	TRBJ1-1	20
CASSWGSGTDTQYF	TRBV5-1	TRBJ2-3	14
CARRRPGLASYEQYF	TRBV27	TRBJ2-7	15
CASSVGEVLTGELFF	TRBV9	TRBJ2-2	15
CASSRDRQETQYF	TRBV7-3	TRBJ2-5	13
CASSAGQVLDTQYF	TRBV19	TRBJ2-3	14
CASSGGLYNEQFF	TRBV7-3	TRBJ2-1	13
CASSQDMASGITDTQYF	TRBV4-3	TRBJ2-3	17
CASSSTGLEGYTF	TRBV2	TRBJ1-2	13
CASRRVDYEQYF	TRBV6-1	TRBJ2-7	12
CASTQTSDSSYEQYF	TRBV6-1	TRBJ2-7	15
CASSFLTSGSNYEQYF	TRBV5-4	TRBJ2-7	16
CSANTGGGEKLFF	TRBV29-1	TRBJ1-4	13
CASSRQGTTNEKLFF	TRBV5-4	TRBJ1-4	15
CASSFGPGLTNEKLFF	TRBV9	TRBJ1-4	16
CASSPVSSRAQETQYF	TRBV5-1	TRBJ2-5	16
CATSSLPGSYEQYF	TRBV15	TRBJ2-7	14
CASSVWQGSYEQYF	TRBV6-5	TRBJ2-7	14